This T cell receptor beta chain comes out of a study of blood T cell repertoires in COVID-19. Original processing methods: Using reference gene primer amplification, nucleated cell counts were estimated. TCRdb keeps only in-frame clones here, not all; method: immunoSEQ multiplex PCR. D and trimming come from the DNA, and the V and J calls and clone size come from that table. Found here are 90,000 to 120,000 clones, about 91% of them singletons; the top ten hold 6.8%. Germline assignment: CDR1 SGHTA and CDR2 FQGNSA. V was clipped by 3 bases and J by 6 bases; unmatched bases: 6. CDR3 length equals 15 residues.

The material sequenced was peripheral blood. V is TRBV7-2 and J is TRBJ1-5; the match to TRBD1 covers 9 bases. The source of this sequence is a man aged 50-59 years with active or convalescent COVID-19. CDR3: CASSFGTGQGQPQHF. DNA for the CDR3: TGTGCCAGCAGCTTCGGGACAGGGCAGGGTCAGCCCCAGCATTTT.